This TCR beta chain was found in a study of OX40 agonist ivuxolimab in advanced cancers. For the study at large: The patients received ivuxolimab by intravenous route every 2 weeks at 0.01 to 10 mg/kg. The mean age was approximately 60 years, ranging from 23 to 79, with approximately 85% of participants male. Points from the study as a whole: Researchers did not determine the expanded peripheral T cells' antigen specificity.

Trimming took 6 bases from V and 7 from J; bases not matched to a gene: 13. The germline CDR1 and CDR2 sequences are SNHLY and FYNNEI. This CDR3 has 16 residues. In the case of this clone: Its cognate antigen is unknown.

Repertoires were generated with immunoSEQ multiplex PCR, while TCRdb's copy carries only in-frame clones and drops some. The sample shows around 66,000 clones, about 80% of them seen only once. The sample consisted of CD4+ or CD8+ T cells sorted from blood, taken in a trial of the OX40 agonist ivuxolimab. The J gene is TRBJ2-1, the V gene TRBV2; the match to TRBD2 covers 9 bases. The receptor was derived from an adult with an advanced solid tumor such as melanoma, head and neck, liver or kidney cancer. CDR3: CASREESGGTVNEQFF. The CDR3 bases are TGTGCCAGCAGGGAGGAAAGCGGGGGGACGGTAAATGAGCAGTTCTTC. Combining the CDR3 with reference TRBV2 and TRBJ2-1 gives the whole variable domain EPEVTQTPSHQVTQMGQEVILRCVPISNHLYFYWYRQILGQKVEFLVSFYNNEISEKSEIFDDQFSVERPDGSNFTLKIRSTKLEDSAMYFCASREESGGTVNEQFFGPGTRLTVL.